This T cell receptor beta chain was sequenced in a study of T-cell reconstitution after alpha-beta-depleted transplantation in children (TCRdb year 2016). For the wider study: Using TCR repertoire profiling, the study followed T-cell immune reconstitution in a quantitative way in children after TCRalphabeta/CD19-depleted allogeneic hematopoietic cell transplantation.

CDR1 and CDR2 were assigned from the germline V gene as LGHNA and YSLEER. From cysteine to phenylalanine, the CDR3 is 15 amino acids long. Just CDR3 DNA is preserved here, 45 bases in frame from base 1. V loses 4 bases, J loses 4 bases, and the germline ends lie 17 bases apart. Library preparation used PCR. Sequencer: Illumina HiSeq 2500. TCR library preparation used molecular barcoding, with unique molecular identifiers applied to normalize quantification of the TCRbeta repertoire. The raw public data were reprocessed by TCRdb itself: fastp quality trimming at Q25, MiXCR clonotype calling, in-frame beta chains only. Rows are unified per CDR3 protein, each entry keeping the most common DNA and genes. The sample includes hundreds of thousands of distinct CDR3 sequences, with about 15% observed a single time. The top ten constitute 1.1% of the sample. A remark on this clonotype: Its antigen is still unknown. No quality values exist for individual bases; no much larger clone is one base distant.

The source of this sequence is a human donor who donated a stem cell graft to a child with acute myeloid leukemia. The receptor chain draws on TRBV4-3 and TRBJ2-7; the D gene is possibly TRBD1, with 5 bases matching. The sample in question was PBMCs from the stem cell graft donor, obtained from the stem cell graft. The CDR3 protein is CASSPMSQGSYEQYF. DNA sequence: TGCGCCAGCAGCCCGATGTCTCAGGGTTCTTACGAGCAGTACTTC.